A single sample gave rise to the 32 T cell receptor beta chains below, sequenced in a study of T-cell memory formation after mild COVID-19. TCRdb re-derived calls from the 5' RACE reads in MiXCR, one entry per CDR3 protein. The sample consists of approximately 450,000 distinct CDR3 sequences, 18% of them appearing once. The sample comprised PBMCs or a T cell subset sorted from them (not recorded which). These receptors were obtained from an adult woman who had mild COVID-19 (a few samples of this study predate the infection). Cell type and time point are not known.

This chain uses TRBV16 with TRBJ2-1; 11 bases fit TRBD2. Trimming at V came to 1 base and at J to 7 bases, leaving 6 bases not matched to a gene. This CDR3 has 16 amino acids. Germline CDR1 is KGHSY and CDR2 is FQNENV. The CDR3 region has the DNA TGTGCCAGCAGCCAATTGGCTAGCGGGAGGAGTAATGAGCAGTTCTTC. Translating it yields CASSQLASGRSNEQFF.

This clonotype came up a few times. This chain links TRBV2 with TRBJ2-3, with D possibly called TRBD1 or TRBD2 (5 bases each). The germline CDR1 and CDR2 sequences are SNHLY and FYNNEI. Trimming took 4 bases from V and 6 from J, leaving 17 bases between them. The CDR3 length is 15 residues. The CDR3 spells CASSGITGLGDTQYF. CDR3 sequence (DNA): TGTGCCAGCAGTGGGATAACAGGACTGGGGGATACGCAGTATTTT.

This chain joins TRBV3-1 and TRBJ2-1; tentatively, D is TRBD1 or TRBD2 (5 bases each). The CDR3 runs 17 residues. Per the germline V gene, CDR1 is LGHDT and CDR2 is YNNKEL (reference sequence). V was pared by 4 bases and J by 4 bases, with 20 bases between. CDR3 in DNA: TGTGCCAGCAGCCCCCCGGTAGAGGGGTACTATTACAATGAGCAGTTCTTC. It is translated as CASSPPVEGYYYNEQFF.

The gene calls are TRBV9 and TRBJ2-2, with a weak D call TRBD1 (6 bases). The CDR3 totals 17 residues. CDR1 is SGDLS and CDR2 is YYNGEE in the germline V gene. Deletions cut 3 bases from V and 5 bases from J, with 20 bases between. The CDR3, as DNA: TGTGCCAGCAGCGCGGGTACAGGGAAGTTGAGAACCGGGGAGCTGTTTTTT. Amino acids: CASSAGTGKLRTGELFF.

This rearrangement joins TRBV19 to TRBJ1-2; the match to TRBD1 covers 9 bases. The CDR3 consists of 15 residues. Germline assignment: CDR1 LNHDA and CDR2 SQIVND (reference sequence). The V segment lost 5 bases and the J segment 4 bases; nucleotides outside the gene matches: 8. The CDR3 DNA reads as TGTGCCAGTAGTCCACGACAGGGGGGACTCTATGGCTACACCTTC. Encoded protein: CASSPRQGGLYGYTF.

The count of this clonotype is one. The chain recombines TRBV12-3 or TRBV12-4 with TRBJ1-1; 7 bases fit TRBD1. J was trimmed by 6 bases and V by 2 bases; bases with no gene match: 6. The CDR3 has 14 residues. CDR3 DNA: TGTGCCAGCAGTTTACAGGGGGAGGGCTCTGAAGCTTTCTTT. It yields the protein CASSLQGEGSEAFF.

This clonotype was recorded many times. The V gene is TRBV5-6, the J gene TRBJ2-5, with TRBD2 identical over 8 bases. Germline CDR1 and CDR2: SGHDT and YYEEEE. Trimming cost V 1 base and J 9 bases; bases outside gene matches: 17. The CDR3 extends over 17 amino acids. As DNA, the CDR3 is TGTGCCAGCAGCTTGATAGAGGACTCTGAGTCCGGGGGGGCCCAGTACTTC. Its protein product is CASSLIEDSESGGAQYF.

This clonotype was seen more than once but under ten times. The chain carries TRBV11-2 and TRBJ1-6, with D possibly being TRBD1 (6 bases). The CDR3 extends over 14 amino acids. V was clipped by 5 bases and J by 10 bases, with 15 bases between them. Germline CDR1 reads SGHAT; CDR2 reads FQNNGV. The CDR3 protein is CASSLDRFYSPLHF. Written as DNA, the CDR3 is TGTGCCAGCAGCCTTGACAGGTTCTACTCACCCCTCCACTTT.

The V and J genes are TRBV18 and TRBJ1-1; TRBD1 agrees at 7 bases. This CDR3 is 18 amino acids long. Germline trimming cut 3 bases from V and 1 base from J; bases unmatched to any gene: 14. Germline CDR1 reads KGHSH; CDR2 reads LQKENI. CDR3 sequence: CASSPGTGQSQGNTEAFF. Written as DNA, the CDR3 is TGTGCCAGCTCACCGGGAACGGGACAGTCACAGGGGAACACTGAAGCTTTCTTT.

The chain uses TRBV5-1 and TRBJ1-4; no clear D. Trimming took off 3 bases at V and 6 bases at J, with 15 bases between the two ends. CDR1 and CDR2 from the germline V gene are SGHRS and YFSETQ. The CDR3 is 15 residues long. The CDR3 reads CASSWMDAGHEKLFF. The CDR3 DNA is TGCGCCAGCAGCTGGATGGACGCAGGTCATGAAAAACTGTTTTTT.

The rearrangement links TRBV18 to TRBJ2-5; TRBD2 aligns across 9 bases. In germline, CDR1 is KGHSH, CDR2 LQKENI. CDR3 size: 19 residues. The V and J ends lost 3 bases and 4 bases, in that order; junction bases with no gene match: 18. The CDR3 sequence: CASSPETSGFSSRAETQYF. DNA of the CDR3: TGTGCCAGCTCACCGGAGACTAGCGGCTTCTCCTCGCGGGCAGAGACCCAGTACTTC.

This clonotype turned up a few times. The chain uses TRBV12-3 or TRBV12-4 and TRBJ2-3; TRBD1 or TRBD2 may be the D gene (5 bases each). V lost 6 bases and J lost 6, with 16 bases in between. The CDR3 has 14 amino acids. The CDR3 coding sequence is TGTGCCAGCAGCCTTCGGACGGGGCCGGATACGCAGTATTTT. This encodes CASSLRTGPDTQYF.

V usage is TRBV3-1 and J usage is TRBJ2-3; D remains ambiguous. V lost 4 bases, J lost 10 bases, and 12 bases lay in between. The CDR3 covers 12 residues. In germline, CDR1 is LGHDT, CDR2 YNNKEL (reference sequence). The CDR3 protein is CASSPQGSAQYF. The CDR3 coding sequence is TGTGCCAGCAGCCCCCAAGGGTCGGCGCAGTATTTT.

This clonotype was seen more than once but under ten times. V is TRBV3-1 and J is TRBJ2-3, with D tentatively TRBD2 (6 bases). The germline V and J ends were trimmed by 2 bases and 5 bases, with 8 bases remaining between them. The CDR3 spans 13 residues. The germline gives CDR1 LGHDT, CDR2 YNNKEL (reference sequence). This chain's CDR3 is CASSQSGVDTQYF. CDR3 bases: TGTGCCAGCAGCCAATCGGGGGTAGATACGCAGTATTTT.

This chain joins TRBV6-5 and TRBJ1-1; D is ambiguous. The CDR3 sequence is 11 residues long. Germline lookup yields CDR1 MNHEY and CDR2 SVGAGI. V gave up 8 bases and J gave up 4 bases, with 8 bases separating them. The CDR3 coding sequence is TGTGCCAGCGTGCTGGGCACTGAAGCTTTCTTT. Encoded protein: CASVLGTEAFF.

The chain joins TRBV6-4 to TRBJ1-1, with D tentatively TRBD1 (6 bases). The CDR3 consists of 15 residues. Germline lookup yields CDR1 MRHNA and CDR2 SNTAGT. V gave up 2 bases and J gave up 5 bases, with 15 bases separating them. The CDR3 loop is CASSDPGGPGTEAFF. The DNA for the CDR3 is TGTGCCAGCAGTGACCCGGGGGGGCCGGGAACTGAAGCTTTCTTT.

The gene calls are TRBV24-1 and TRBJ2-5; D unresolved. Germline V gives CDR1 KGHDR, CDR2 SFDVKD. The CDR3 length is 16 residues. V was shortened by 3 bases and J by 0 bases, with 13 bases between the two germline ends. DNA of the CDR3: TGTGCCACCAGTGATCCCAGGTCTGCGTACCAAGAGACCCAGTACTTC. Its translation is CATSDPRSAYQETQYF.

This clonotype was counted between two and nine times. J is TRBJ2-3 and V is TRBV27, with D possibly being TRBD2 (7 bases). V lost 6 bases and J lost 6, with 31 bases in between. Germline CDR1 MNHEY, CDR2 SMNVEV (reference sequence). The CDR3 sequence is 19 residues long. The CDR3 here is CASSPKGGRVGMMMDTQYF. CDR3 coding DNA: TGTGCCAGCAGCCCGAAAGGGGGGAGGGTTGGTATGATGATGGATACGCAGTATTTT.

At least ten counts were recorded for this clonotype. The V call is TRBV5-1, the J call TRBJ2-2; perhaps TRBD1 as D (5 bases). The germline CDR1 and CDR2 sequences are SGHRS and YFSETQ. CDR3 length equals 18 residues. Trimming removed 1 base from V and 6 bases from J, with 22 bases in between. CDR3 protein: CASSLLNVETVRAGELFF. CDR3 coding DNA: TGCGCCAGCAGCTTGCTGAATGTGGAGACAGTTCGTGCCGGGGAGCTGTTTTTT.

This clonotype has only a few counts. V usage is TRBV7-9 and J usage is TRBJ2-2, with 10 bases identical to TRBD1. The V and J ends lost 3 bases and 4 bases, in that order; junction bases with no gene match: 5. The CDR3 sequence is 16 residues long. Germline V CDR1 and CDR2: SEHNR, FQNEAQ (reference sequence). The CDR3 region is CASSFPGQGSTGELFF. In nucleotides, the CDR3 is TGTGCCAGCAGCTTCCCGGGACAGGGGTCCACCGGGGAGCTGTTTTTT.

This clonotype appeared a few times. The chain is built from TRBV14 and TRBJ1-2; D gene ambiguous. Trimming removed 1 base from V and 4 bases from J, with 7 bases in between. The germline gives CDR1 SGHDN, CDR2 FVKESK. CDR3 length: 13 amino acids. The CDR3 loop reads CASSQARIYGYTF. In DNA, the CDR3 is TGTGCCAGCAGCCAAGCTCGAATCTATGGCTACACCTTC. Full variable domain (missing parts from reference TRBV14 and TRBJ1-2): EAGVTQFPSHSVIEKGQTVTLRCDPISGHDNLYWYRRVMGKEIKFLLHFVKESKQDESGMPNNRFLAERTGGTYSTLKVQPAELEDSGVYFCASSQARIYGYTFGSGTRLTVV.

This clonotype has just a few counts. This chain connects TRBV4-2 to TRBJ1-2, with D maybe TRBD1 (5 bases). The germline V gene encodes CDR1 LGHNA and CDR2 YNFKEQ. V shed 0 bases and J shed 2 bases, with 10 bases lying between them. This CDR3 is 15 amino acids long. This CDR3 is CASSQELGENYGYTF. CDR3 coding DNA: TGTGCCAGCAGCCAAGAATTAGGGGAGAACTATGGCTACACCTTC.

The V and J genes are TRBV7-2 and TRBJ2-2, with 7 bases aligning to TRBD2. With 5 bases clipped from V and 3 bases from J, the junction kept 6 bases outside the gene matches. CDR1 and CDR2 from the germline V gene are SGHTA and FQGNSA. The CDR3 is made up of 15 amino acids. The CDR3 DNA follows: TGTGCCAGCAGCCCGCGGACTAGTTACACCGGGGAGCTGTTTTTT. Its translation: CASSPRTSYTGELFF.

The J gene is TRBJ2-1, the V gene TRBV7-8; 10 bases map to TRBD1. The V gene's germline CDR1 is SGHVS and CDR2 FQNEAQ. Trimming removed 2 bases from V and 13 bases from J; junction bases left unmatched: 11. This CDR3 region has 15 residues. CDR3 coding DNA: TGTGCCAGCAGCTTAAGGACAGGGGGGACAAAGGGTCAGTTCTTC. This codes for CASSLRTGGTKGQFF.

A few counts support this clonotype. This chain connects TRBV23-1 to TRBJ2-3; D is perhaps TRBD1 (5 bases). TRBV23-1 is designated an ORF whose function remains uncertain. Trimming removed 10 bases at V and 6 bases at J, with 26 bases between. The CDR3 loop spans 16 amino acids. The DNA of the CDR3 is TGCGCCAACCAGACCGGGCCTCGTCGTCCAGGGGATACGCAGTATTTT. Translated, it gives CANQTGPRRPGDTQYF.

This clonotype was seen at least ten times. The gene calls are TRBV7-9 and TRBJ2-2; D remains ambiguous. The V gene's germline CDR1 is SEHNR and CDR2 FQNEAQ (reference sequence). The CDR3 covers 15 residues. Trimming cost V 0 bases and J 1 base, with 6 bases left between them. The DNA for the CDR3 is TGTGCCAGCAGCTTAGCAGGGCAGAACACCGGGGAGCTGTTTTTT. Protein product: CASSLAGQNTGELFF.

J is TRBJ2-3 and V is TRBV7-7; TRBD2 aligns across 12 bases. V was pared by 5 bases and J by 1 base, with 4 bases of the junction left unmatched. Per germline, CDR1 SSHAT and CDR2 FNYEAQ (reference sequence). The CDR3 loop spans 16 amino acids. CDR3 in DNA: TGTGCCAGCAGCCCGAGACTAGCGGGGGGCACAGATACGCAGTATTTT. It encodes CASSPRLAGGTDTQYF.

The rearrangement links TRBV12-3 or TRBV12-4 to TRBJ1-5, with 9 nucleotides matching TRBD1. With V trimmed by 4 bases and J by 3 bases, 7 bases remained unmatched. The CDR3 is 16 amino acids. CDR3 nucleotides: TGTGCCAGCAGTTCGACAGGGGGGGGTTTCAATCAGCCCCAGCATTTT. This codes for CASSSTGGGFNQPQHF.

This chain uses TRBV20-1 with TRBJ2-7; 8 bases fit TRBD1. CDR3 length: 14 residues. V shed 3 bases, J shed 5 bases, and the junction held 9 bases outside the gene matches. The germline V gene encodes CDR1 DFQATT and CDR2 SNEGSKA (reference sequence). The CDR3 DNA follows: TGCAGTGCTAGGGATCGGGACAGGCTGAACGAGCAGTACTTC. Translated, it gives CSARDRDRLNEQYF.

The chain employs TRBV6-2 or TRBV6-3 and TRBJ1-5; D unresolved. CDR1 is MNHEY, CDR2 SVGEGT, per germline. V lost 3 bases, J lost 1 base, and 19 bases lay in between. The CDR3 consists of 18 residues. The CDR3 DNA reads as TGTGCCAGCAGTTATCGGATCGGTGCCGGGGTAAGCAATCAGCCCCAGCATTTT. As protein: CASSYRIGAGVSNQPQHF.

The rearrangement joins TRBV12-3 or TRBV12-4 to TRBJ1-2, with unresolved D. Trimming took 5 bases from V and 8 from J, leaving 18 bases between them. The CDR3 loop spans 14 amino acids. CDR3 protein: CASSQLEAEKGYTF. As DNA, the CDR3 is TGTGCCAGCAGTCAACTAGAGGCGGAGAAGGGCTACACCTTC.

This rearrangement joins TRBV7-8 to TRBJ2-7; TRBD1 matches 9 bases. CDR1 is SGHVS, CDR2 FQNEAQ, per germline. V lost 6 bases and J lost 6; bases outside the gene matches: 9. This CDR3 contains 14 residues. The CDR3 sequence is CASRSNRGPGEQYF. In nucleotides, the CDR3 is TGTGCCAGCAGATCCAACAGGGGGCCGGGCGAGCAGTACTTC. The whole variable domain, remainder taken from reference TRBV7-8 and TRBJ2-7, is GAGVSQSPRYKVAKRGQDVALRCDPISGHVSLFWYQQALGQGPEFLTYFQNEAQLDKSGLPSDRFFAERPEGSVSTLKIQRTQQEDSAVYLCASRSNRGPGEQYFGPGTRLTVT.